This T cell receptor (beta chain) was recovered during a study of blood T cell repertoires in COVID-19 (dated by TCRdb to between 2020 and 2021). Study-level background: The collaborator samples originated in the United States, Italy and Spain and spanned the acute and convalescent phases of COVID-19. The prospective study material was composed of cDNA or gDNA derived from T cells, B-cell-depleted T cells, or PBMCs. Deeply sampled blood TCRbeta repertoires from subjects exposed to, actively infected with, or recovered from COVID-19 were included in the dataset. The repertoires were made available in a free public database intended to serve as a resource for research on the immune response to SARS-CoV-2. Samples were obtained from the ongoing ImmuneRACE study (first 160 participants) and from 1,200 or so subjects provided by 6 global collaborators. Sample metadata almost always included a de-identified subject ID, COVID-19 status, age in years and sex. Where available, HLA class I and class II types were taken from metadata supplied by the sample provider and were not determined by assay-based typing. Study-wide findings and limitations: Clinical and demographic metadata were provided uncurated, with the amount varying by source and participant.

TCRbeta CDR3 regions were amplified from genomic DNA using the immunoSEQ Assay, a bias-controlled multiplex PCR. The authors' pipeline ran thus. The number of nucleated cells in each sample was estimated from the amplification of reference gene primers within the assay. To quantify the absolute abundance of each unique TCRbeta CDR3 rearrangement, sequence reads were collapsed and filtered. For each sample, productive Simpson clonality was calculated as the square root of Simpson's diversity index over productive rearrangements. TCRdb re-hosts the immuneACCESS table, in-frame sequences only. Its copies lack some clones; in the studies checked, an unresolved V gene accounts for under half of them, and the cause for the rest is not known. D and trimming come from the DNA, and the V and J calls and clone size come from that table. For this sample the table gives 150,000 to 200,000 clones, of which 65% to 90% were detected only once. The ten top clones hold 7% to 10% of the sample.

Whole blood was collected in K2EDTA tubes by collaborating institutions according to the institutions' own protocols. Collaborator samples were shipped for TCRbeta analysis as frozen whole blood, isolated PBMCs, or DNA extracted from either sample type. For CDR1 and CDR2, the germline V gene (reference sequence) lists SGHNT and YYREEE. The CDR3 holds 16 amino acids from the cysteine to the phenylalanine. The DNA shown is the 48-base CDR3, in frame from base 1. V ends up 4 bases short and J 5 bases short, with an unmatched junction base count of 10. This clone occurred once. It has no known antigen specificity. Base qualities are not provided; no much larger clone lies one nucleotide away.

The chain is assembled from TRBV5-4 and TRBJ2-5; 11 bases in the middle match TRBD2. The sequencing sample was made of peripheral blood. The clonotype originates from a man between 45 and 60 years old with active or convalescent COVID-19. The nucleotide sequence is TGTGCCAGCAGCCCCCCTAGCGGGAGGCCGGGGGAGACCCAGTACTTC. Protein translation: CASSPPSGRPGETQYF.